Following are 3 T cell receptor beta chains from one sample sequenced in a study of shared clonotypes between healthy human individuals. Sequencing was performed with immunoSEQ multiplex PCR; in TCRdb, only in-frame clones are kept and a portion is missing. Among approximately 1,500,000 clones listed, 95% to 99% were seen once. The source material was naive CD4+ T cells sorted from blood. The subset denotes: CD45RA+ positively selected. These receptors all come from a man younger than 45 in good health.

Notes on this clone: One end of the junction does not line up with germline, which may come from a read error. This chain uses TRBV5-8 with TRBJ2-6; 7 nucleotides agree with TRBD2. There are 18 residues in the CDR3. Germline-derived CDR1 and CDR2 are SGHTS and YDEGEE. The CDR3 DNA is TGTGCCAGCAGCTTGGCCCCCCTAGCGGCATCTGGTGCCAACGTCCTGACTTTC. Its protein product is CASSLAPLAASGANVLTF.

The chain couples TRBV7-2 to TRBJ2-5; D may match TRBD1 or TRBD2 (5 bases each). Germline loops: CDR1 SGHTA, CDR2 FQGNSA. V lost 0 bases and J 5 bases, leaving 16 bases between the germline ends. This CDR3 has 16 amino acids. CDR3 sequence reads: CASSLATVGSGETQYF. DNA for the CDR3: TGTGCCAGCAGCTTAGCGACAGTAGGGTCGGGGGAGACCCAGTACTTC.

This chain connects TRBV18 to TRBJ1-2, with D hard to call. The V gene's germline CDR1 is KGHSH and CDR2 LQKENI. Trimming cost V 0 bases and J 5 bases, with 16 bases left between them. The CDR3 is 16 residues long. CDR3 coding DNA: TGTGCCAGCTCACCACCGGGCGTGAGGGCGCAATATGGCTACACCTTC. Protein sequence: CASSPPGVRAQYGYTF. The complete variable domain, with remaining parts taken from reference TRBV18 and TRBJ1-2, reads NAGVMQNPRHLVRRRGQEARLRCSPMKGHSHVYWYRQLPEEGLKFMVYLQKENIIDESGMPKERFSAEFPKEGPSILRIQQVVRGDSAAYFCASSPPGVRAQYGYTFGSGTRLTVV.